This TCR beta chain was retrieved from a study of cytomegalovirus exposure and HLA in healthy donors. V dropped 5 bases and J dropped 5; count of bases not matched to a gene: 12. In germline, CDR1 is SNHLY, CDR2 FYNNEI. CDR3 size: 15 residues. Findings of the study overall: Researchers had no immune exposure information except CMV serostatus available.

PCR involved 60 Vbeta and 13 Jbeta primers. The protocol was immunoSEQ multiplex PCR, while the TCRdb copy is restricted to in-frame clones and leaves out a portion. The sample includes more than 110,000 clones, roughly four fifths of them seen just once. Of note for this clone: Its antigen is currently unknown.

The TCR comes from a man younger than 40 in good health and CMV-seronegative. The gene calls are TRBV2 and TRBJ2-7, with 7 positions matching TRBD1. Sequencing was done on a sample of PBMCs. CDR3 residues: CASSRGQGGSNEQYF. The CDR3 region has the DNA TGTGCCAGCAGTAGGGGGCAGGGTGGATCTAACGAGCAGTACTTC.